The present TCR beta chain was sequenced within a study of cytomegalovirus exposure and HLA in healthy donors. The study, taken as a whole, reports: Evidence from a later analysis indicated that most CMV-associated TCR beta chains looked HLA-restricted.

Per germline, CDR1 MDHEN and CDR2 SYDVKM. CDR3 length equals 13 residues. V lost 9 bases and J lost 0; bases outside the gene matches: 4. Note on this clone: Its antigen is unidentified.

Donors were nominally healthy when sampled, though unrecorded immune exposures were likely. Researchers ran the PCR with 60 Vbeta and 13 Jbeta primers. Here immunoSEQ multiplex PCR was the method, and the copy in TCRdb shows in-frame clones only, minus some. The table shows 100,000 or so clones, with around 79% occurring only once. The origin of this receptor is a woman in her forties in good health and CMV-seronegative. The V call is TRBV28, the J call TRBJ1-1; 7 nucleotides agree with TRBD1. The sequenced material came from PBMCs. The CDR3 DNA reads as TGTGCCAGTAGGGACAGCTTGAACACTGAAGCTTTCTTT. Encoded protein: CASRDSLNTEAFF.